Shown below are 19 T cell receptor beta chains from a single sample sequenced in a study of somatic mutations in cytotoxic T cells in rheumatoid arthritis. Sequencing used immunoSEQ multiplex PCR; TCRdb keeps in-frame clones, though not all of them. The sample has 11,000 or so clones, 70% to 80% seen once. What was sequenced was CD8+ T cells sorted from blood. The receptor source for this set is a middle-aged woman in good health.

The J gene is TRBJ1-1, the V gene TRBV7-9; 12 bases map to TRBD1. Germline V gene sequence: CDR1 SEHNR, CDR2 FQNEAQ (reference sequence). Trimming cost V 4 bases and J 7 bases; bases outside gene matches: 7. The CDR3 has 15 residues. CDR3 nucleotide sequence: TGTGCCAGCAGCTCCACCGGGACAGGGGGCTTTGAAGCTTTCTTT. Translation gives CASSSTGTGGFEAFF.

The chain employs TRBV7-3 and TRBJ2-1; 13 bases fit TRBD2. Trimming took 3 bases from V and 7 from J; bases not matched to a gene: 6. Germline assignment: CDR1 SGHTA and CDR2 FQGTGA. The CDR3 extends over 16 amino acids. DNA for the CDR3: TGTGCCAGCAGCTTCGGACTAGCGGGAGTCTTAAATGAGCAGTTCTTC. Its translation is CASSFGLAGVLNEQFF.

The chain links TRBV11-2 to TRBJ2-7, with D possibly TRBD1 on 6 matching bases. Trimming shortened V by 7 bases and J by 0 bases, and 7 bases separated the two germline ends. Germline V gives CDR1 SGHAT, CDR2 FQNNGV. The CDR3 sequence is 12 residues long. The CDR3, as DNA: TGTGCCAGCACAGGGGCCTCCTACGAGCAGTACGTC. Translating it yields CASTGASYEQYV.

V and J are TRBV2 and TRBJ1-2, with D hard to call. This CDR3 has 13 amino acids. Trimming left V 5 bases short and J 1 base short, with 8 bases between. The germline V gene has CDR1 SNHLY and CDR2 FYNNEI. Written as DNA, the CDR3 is TGTGCCAGCAGTTACCGGAATAACTATGGCTACACCTTC. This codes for CASSYRNNYGYTF.

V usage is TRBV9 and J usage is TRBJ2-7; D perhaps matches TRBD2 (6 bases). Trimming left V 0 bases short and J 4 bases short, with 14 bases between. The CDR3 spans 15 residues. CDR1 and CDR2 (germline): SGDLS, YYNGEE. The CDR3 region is CASSVEGLGTYEQYF. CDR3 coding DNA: TGTGCCAGCAGCGTAGAGGGGTTGGGGACTTACGAGCAGTACTTC.

In DNA, the CDR3 is TGCGCCAGCAGCCAAGATGGCGGGACAGTTAGCAATCAGCCCCAGCATTTT. It is translated as CASSQDGGTVSNQPQHF. This chain uses TRBV4-1 with TRBJ1-5; 7 bases line up with TRBD1. Germline CDR1 and CDR2: MGHRA and YSYEKL. This CDR3 has 17 amino acids. V was pared by 0 bases and J by 0 bases, with 5 bases of the junction left unmatched.

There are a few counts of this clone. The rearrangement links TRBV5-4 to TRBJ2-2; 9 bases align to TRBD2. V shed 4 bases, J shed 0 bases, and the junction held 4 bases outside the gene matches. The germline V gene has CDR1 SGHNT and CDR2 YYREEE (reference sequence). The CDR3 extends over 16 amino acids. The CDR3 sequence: CASSPGLATNTGELFF. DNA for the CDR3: TGTGCCAGCAGCCCGGGACTAGCAACGAACACCGGGGAGCTGTTTTTT.

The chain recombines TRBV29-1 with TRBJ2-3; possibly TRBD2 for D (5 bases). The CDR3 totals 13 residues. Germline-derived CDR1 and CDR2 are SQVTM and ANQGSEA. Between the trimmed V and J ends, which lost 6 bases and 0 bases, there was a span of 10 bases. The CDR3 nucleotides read TGCAGCGTGACTGGGGAGAGCACAGATACGCAGTATTTT. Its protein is CSVTGESTDTQYF.

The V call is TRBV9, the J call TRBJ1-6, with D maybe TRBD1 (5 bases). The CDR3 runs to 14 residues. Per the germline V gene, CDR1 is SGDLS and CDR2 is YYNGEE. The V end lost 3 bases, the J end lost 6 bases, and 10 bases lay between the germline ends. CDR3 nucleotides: TGTGCCAGCAGCGAGTCAGGGTTTAATTCACCCCTCCACTTT. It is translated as CASSESGFNSPLHF. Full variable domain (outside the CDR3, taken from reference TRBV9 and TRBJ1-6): DSGVTQTPKHLITATGQRVTLRCSPRSGDLSVYWYQQSLDQGLQFLIQYYNGEERAKGNILERFSAQQFPDLHSELNLSSLELGDSALYFCASSESGFNSPLHFGNGTRLTVT.

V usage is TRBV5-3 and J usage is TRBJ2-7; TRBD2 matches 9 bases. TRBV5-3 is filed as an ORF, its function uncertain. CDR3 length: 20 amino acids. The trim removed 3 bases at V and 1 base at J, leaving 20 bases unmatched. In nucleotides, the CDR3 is TGTGCCAGAAGCTCCATCCCGAGCGGGGGGCTCAAGTGCCTTTCCTACGAGCAGTACGTC. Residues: CARSSIPSGGLKCLSYEQYV.

This CDR3 is CASSYGRELVEQYF. The CDR3 nucleotides are TGTGCCAGCAGTTACGGGCGGGAGCTAGTCGAGCAGTACTTC. The V and J genes are TRBV6-5 and TRBJ2-7; 7 positions agree with TRBD2. V lost 2 bases to trimming and J lost 6 bases; unmatched junction nucleotides: 7. This CDR3 comprises 14 residues. Germline values: CDR1 MNHEY, CDR2 SVGAGI.

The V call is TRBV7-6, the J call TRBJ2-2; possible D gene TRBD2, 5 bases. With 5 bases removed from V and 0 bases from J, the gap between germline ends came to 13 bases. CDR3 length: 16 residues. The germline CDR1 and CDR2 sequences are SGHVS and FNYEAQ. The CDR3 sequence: CASSPPSIANTGELFF. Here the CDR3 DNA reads TGTGCCAGCAGCCCCCCTAGCATCGCGAACACCGGGGAGCTGTTTTTT.

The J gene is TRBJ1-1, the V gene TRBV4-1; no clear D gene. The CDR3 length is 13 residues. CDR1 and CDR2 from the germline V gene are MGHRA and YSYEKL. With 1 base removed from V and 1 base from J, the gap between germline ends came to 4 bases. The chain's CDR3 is CASSQAQNTEAFF. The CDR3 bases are TGCGCCAGCAGCCAAGCACAGAACACTGAAGCTTTCTTT.

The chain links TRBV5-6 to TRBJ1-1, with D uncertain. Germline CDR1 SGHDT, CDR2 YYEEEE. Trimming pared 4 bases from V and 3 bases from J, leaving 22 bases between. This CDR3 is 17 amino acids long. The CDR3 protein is CASSRRQGLVFHTEAFF. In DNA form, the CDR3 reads TGTGCCAGCAGCCGGCGACAAGGTTTGGTGTTTCACACTGAAGCTTTCTTT.

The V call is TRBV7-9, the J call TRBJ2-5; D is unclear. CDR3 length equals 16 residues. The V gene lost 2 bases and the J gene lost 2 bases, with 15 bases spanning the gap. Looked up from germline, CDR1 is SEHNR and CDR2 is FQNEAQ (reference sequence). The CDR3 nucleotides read TGTGCCAGCAGCTTACCTTTAGACTCGCTACAAGAGACCCAGTACTTC. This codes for CASSLPLDSLQETQYF.

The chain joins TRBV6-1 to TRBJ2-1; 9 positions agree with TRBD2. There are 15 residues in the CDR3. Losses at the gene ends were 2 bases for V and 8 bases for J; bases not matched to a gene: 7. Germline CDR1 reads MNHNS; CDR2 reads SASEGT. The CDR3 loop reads CASSERGGGSHEQFF. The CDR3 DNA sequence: TGTGCCAGCAGTGAACGCGGGGGGGGCAGCCATGAGCAGTTCTTC.

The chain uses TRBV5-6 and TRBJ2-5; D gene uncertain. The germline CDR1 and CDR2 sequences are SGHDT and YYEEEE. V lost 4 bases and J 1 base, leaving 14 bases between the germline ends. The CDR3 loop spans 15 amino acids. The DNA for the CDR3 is TGTGCCAGCAGCCCGTCGCCTCTAGTCCAAGAGACCCAGTACTTC. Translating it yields CASSPSPLVQETQYF.

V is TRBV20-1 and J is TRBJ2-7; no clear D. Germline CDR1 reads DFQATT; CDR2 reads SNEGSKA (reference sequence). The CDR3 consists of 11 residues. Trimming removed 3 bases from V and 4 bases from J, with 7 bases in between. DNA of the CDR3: TGCAGTGCTAGGACGGGTTACGAGCAGTACTTC. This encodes CSARTGYEQYF.

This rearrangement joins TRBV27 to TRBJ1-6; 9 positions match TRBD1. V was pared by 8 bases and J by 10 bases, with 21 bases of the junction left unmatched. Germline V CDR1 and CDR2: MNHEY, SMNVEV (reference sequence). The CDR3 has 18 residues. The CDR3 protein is CASVVFRDRVVLKSPLHF. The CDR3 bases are TGTGCCAGCGTTGTATTTCGGGACAGGGTAGTGTTGAAATCACCCCTCCACTTT.